This entry is about one T cell receptor (beta chain). Antigen unknown. The assay was immunoSEQ multiplex PCR, and TCRdb's table has in-frame clones only and misses some. Here the sample spans about 440,000 clones, around 90% being singletons. This sample was taken from a study of Ad26.COV2.S vaccination and SARS-CoV-2 variants. The study, taken as a whole, reports: Placebo recipients trailed vaccine recipients in spike-specific TCR breadth.

Treatment of the sample: around 19 received Ad26.COV2.S at low or high dose, single or two shots; five or six received placebo; per-sample allocation not given. Sampling was done on day 63 after the first vaccine or placebo injection. CDR1 is KGHSH, CDR2 LQKENI, per germline. The CDR3 extends over 16 amino acids. V dropped 2 bases and J dropped 0 bases, with 8 bases sitting between them. The material was peripheral blood, obtained in a trial of Ad26.COV2.S vaccine versus placebo. The chain combines TRBV18 with TRBJ2-6; D gene unclear. The origin of this receptor is a person aged 18 to 59 who received the Ad26.COV2.S COVID-19 vaccine or a placebo. CDR3 DNA sequence: TGTGCCAGCTCACCAAAAAGGAGCTCTGGGGCCAACGTCCTGACTTTC. Its translation: CASSPKRSSGANVLTF.